In its sample, the clone carrying this T cell receptor (beta chain) was seen many times. Antigen unknown. These data come from a study of human T cells and chemical hapten exposure. Study information: Slight differences in pooled library volume were the main source of varying TCR yields across samples.

TCRdb used MiXCR to reprocess the RACE reads, holding one entry per CDR3 protein. The sample comprises roughly 360,000 distinct CDR3 sequences, approximately 5.1% of which are singletons, and around 2% rests with the top ten. Study outcomes and limitations: Alopecia affecting every donor means their immune response may not match healthy people's. DPC sensitization left the count of TCRs above 1 in 1000 unchanged. Counts of expanded TCRs (at PT1) showed a positive correlation with patch test score.

Time point given: patch test 1, 2 weeks after DPC sensitization. Treatment here: therapeutic diphenylcyclopropenone sensitization with weekly scalp DPC. After removal of 4 bases from V and 4 bases from J, the junction contained 7 bases not matched to a gene. The germline V gene encodes CDR1 SGHDT and CDR2 YYEEEE. The CDR3 sequence is 14 residues long. The V and J genes are TRBV5-6 and TRBJ1-1; 7 bases are shared with TRBD1. This clonotype was sampled from a woman in her forties or fifties with alopecia areata. Some clones in this sample may be carry-over from other donors' samples. The material sequenced was whole blood, taken in connection with sensitization to the hapten diphenylcyclopropenone (DPC). CDR3 sequence reads: CASSTTGVGTEAFF. Written as DNA, the CDR3 is TGTGCCAGCAGCACTACAGGGGTAGGCACTGAAGCTTTCTTT. The whole variable domain, filled in from reference TRBV5-6 and TRBJ1-1, reads DAGVTQSPTHLIKTRGQQVTLRCSPKSGHDTVSWYQQALGQGPQFIFQYYEEEERQRGNFPDRFSGHQFPNYSSELNVNALLLGDSALYLCASSTTGVGTEAFFGQGTRLTVV.